This T cell receptor beta chain was retrieved from a study of T-cell reconstitution after alpha-beta-depleted transplantation in children. On this clonotype: The antigen is not known.

As it was prepared, the TCRbeta library received unique molecular identifiers. TCRdb re-derived calls from the PCR reads in MiXCR, one entry per CDR3 protein. The table shows under 850,000 distinct CDR3 sequences, with around 13% occurring only once. Trimming removed 0 bases at V and 15 bases at J, with 12 bases between. Germline CDR1 is LGHDT and CDR2 is YNNKEL (reference sequence). This CDR3 region has 12 residues. General study points: After transplant, at about two months, alpha-beta T cells were reportedly derived from several hundred expanded graft clones.

The sample in question was PBMCs, obtained before TCRalphabeta/CD19-depleted stem cell transplant. This sequence was found in a girl aged 2-9 years with congenital amegakaryocytic thrombocytopenia, due to receive a stem cell transplant. The V gene is TRBV3-1, the J gene TRBJ2-1; no reliable D call. CDR3 DNA: TGTGCCAGCAGCCAAGATCAAGTCGTCTGGTTCTTC. This sequence encodes CASSQDQVVWFF.